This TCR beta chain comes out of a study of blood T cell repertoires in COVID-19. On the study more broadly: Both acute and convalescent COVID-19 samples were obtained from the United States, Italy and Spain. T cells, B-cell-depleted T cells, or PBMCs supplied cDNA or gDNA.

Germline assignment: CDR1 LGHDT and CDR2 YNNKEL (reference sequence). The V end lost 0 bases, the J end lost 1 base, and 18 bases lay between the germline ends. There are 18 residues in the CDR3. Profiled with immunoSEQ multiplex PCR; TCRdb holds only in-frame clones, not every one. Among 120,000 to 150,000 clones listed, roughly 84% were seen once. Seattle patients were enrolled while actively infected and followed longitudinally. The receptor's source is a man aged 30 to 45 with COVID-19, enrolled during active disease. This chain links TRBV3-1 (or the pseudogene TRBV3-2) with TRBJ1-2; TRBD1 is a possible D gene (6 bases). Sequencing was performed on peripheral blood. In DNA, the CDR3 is TGTGCCAGCAGCCAAGATCGGGTATACAGGGAGATTAACTATGGCTACACCTTC. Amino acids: CASSQDRVYREINYGYTF.